This TCR beta chain was captured by sequencing in a study of blood T cell repertoires in COVID-19. Germline-derived CDR1 and CDR2 are SGDLS and YYNGEE. This CDR3 region has 15 residues. V was shortened by 0 bases and J by 8 bases, with 17 bases between the two germline ends. Sequencing used immunoSEQ multiplex PCR; TCRdb keeps in-frame clones, though not all of them. The sample records about 48,000 clones, 82% being singletons. The chain has TRBV9 and TRBJ1-1; a weak D match, TRBD1 (6 bases). The TCR was taken from a middle-aged man with acute or convalescent COVID-19. Sequenced material: peripheral blood. The CDR3 loop is CASSVVITYGGEAFF. The CDR3 DNA is TGTGCCAGCAGCGTAGTCATTACCTATGGGGGCGAAGCTTTCTTT.